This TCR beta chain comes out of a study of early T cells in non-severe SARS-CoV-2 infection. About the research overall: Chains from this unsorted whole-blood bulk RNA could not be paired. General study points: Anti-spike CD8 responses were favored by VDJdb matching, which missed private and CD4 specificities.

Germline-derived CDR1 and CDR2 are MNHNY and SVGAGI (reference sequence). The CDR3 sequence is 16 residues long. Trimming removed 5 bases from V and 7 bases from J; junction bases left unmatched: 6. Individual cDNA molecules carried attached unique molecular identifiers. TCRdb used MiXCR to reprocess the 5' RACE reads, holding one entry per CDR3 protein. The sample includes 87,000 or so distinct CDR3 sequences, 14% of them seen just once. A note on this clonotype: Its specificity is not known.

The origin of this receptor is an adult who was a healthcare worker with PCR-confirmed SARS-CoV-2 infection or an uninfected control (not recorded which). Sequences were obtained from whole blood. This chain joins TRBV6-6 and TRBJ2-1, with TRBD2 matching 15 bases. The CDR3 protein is CASSPRTSGGVNEQFF. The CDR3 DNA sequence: TGTGCCAGCAGTCCAAGGACTAGCGGGGGGGTGAATGAGCAGTTCTTC.